The rows below give T cell receptor beta chains drawn from one sample of a study of shared clonotypes between healthy human individuals. Here immunoSEQ multiplex PCR was the method, and the copy in TCRdb shows in-frame clones only, minus some. The sample carries about 2.1 million clones, 80% to 95% recorded once. Material for sequencing was naive CD8+ T cells from PBMCs. The receptor source for this set is a man between 18 and 35 years old in good health. Some clones in this sample may be carry-over from other donors' samples. Each CDR3 is given with its conserved first and last residue. A D gene is named only where the DNA matches it firmly. Expanded clones get a size class; other rows say once, few or many, or leave the size out.

clone_size	d_call	v_call	j_call	cdr3_aa	cdr3_nt
-	-	TRBV7-2	TRBJ2-4	CASSLGALAKNIQYF	TGTGCCAGCAGCTTAGGTGCATTAGCCAAAAACATTCAGTACTTC
-	-	TRBV30	TRBJ1-1	CAWTVGTEAFF	TGTGCCTGGACGGTAGGGACTGAAGCTTTCTTT
-	-	TRBV20-1	TRBJ2-7	CSPAPYEQYF	TGCAGCCCGGCCCCCTACGAGCAGTACTTC
-	-	TRBV28	TRBJ2-7	CAISRRGKSYEQYF	TGTGCCATCTCCCGTCGGGGGAAGTCCTACGAGCAGTACTTC
-	TRBD1	TRBV6-5	TRBJ2-1	CASSYSKTGYEQFF	TGTGCCAGCAGTTACTCCAAGACAGGGTATGAGCAGTTCTTC
-	TRBD2	TRBV10-3	TRBJ2-7	CAISFSGSHEQYF	TGTGCCATCAGTTTTAGCGGGAGCCACGAGCAGTACTTC
-	TRBD2	TRBV9	TRBJ2-3	CASSREGADTQYF	TGTGCCAGCAGCCGGGAGGGGGCAGATACGCAGTATTTT
-	TRBD1	TRBV27	TRBJ2-2	CATSTGANTGELFF	TGTGCCACCTCAACAGGGGCGAACACCGGGGAGCTGTTTTTT
-	TRBD2	TRBV7-8	TRBJ2-1	CASSSKPGLAGGNEQFF	TGTGCCAGCAGCTCCAAACCGGGACTAGCGGGAGGGAATGAGCAGTTCTTC
-	-	TRBV4-3	TRBJ1-1	CASSQDQGTLNTEAFF	TGCGCCAGCAGCCAAGATCAGGGCACCTTGAACACTGAAGCTTTCTTT
-	-	TRBV11-2	TRBJ2-1	CASSRTQGHEQFF	TGTGCCAGCAGCCGGACCCAGGGACATGAGCAGTTCTTC
-	TRBD2	TRBV14	TRBJ2-7	CASSHSRGNDEQYF	TGTGCCAGCAGCCATTCGCGGGGGAACGACGAGCAGTACTTC
-	-	TRBV15	TRBJ1-3	CATSSRGRLSGNTIYF	TGTGCCACCAGCTCCAGGGGTCGACTTTCGGGAAACACCATATATTTT
-	TRBD1	TRBV6-6	TRBJ2-2	CASTGGDNTGELFF	TGTGCCAGCACAGGGGGCGACAACACCGGGGAGCTGTTTTTT
-	-	TRBV30	TRBJ2-7	CACYGTPSYEQYF	TGTGCCTGTTACGGGACACCCTCCTACGAGCAGTACTTC
-	-	TRBV2	TRBJ1-5	CASSERNQPQHF	TGTGCCAGCAGTGAACGCAATCAGCCCCAGCATTTT
-	-	TRBV4-3	TRBJ2-3	CASSQVWGGETDTSTDTQYF	TGCGCCAGCAGCCAAGTGTGGGGCGGAGAGACAGATACTAGCACAGATACGCAGTATTTT
-	TRBD1	TRBV19	TRBJ2-7	CASSPGTAYEQYF	TGTGCCAGTTCCCCCGGGACAGCCTACGAGCAGTACTTC
-	TRBD1	TRBV2	TRBJ1-2	CASSEWDRGPPHYGYTF	TGTGCCAGCAGTGAATGGGACAGGGGTCCTCCACACTATGGCTACACCTTC
-	TRBD1	TRBV13	TRBJ1-2	CASSSPGQGAGYGYTF	TGTGCCAGCAGCTCCCCGGGACAGGGGGCGGGATATGGCTACACCTTC
-	-	TRBV28	TRBJ2-5	CASIPGEGTQYF	TGTGCCAGCATCCCCGGGGAAGGGACCCAGTACTTC
-	-	TRBV28	TRBJ1-5	CASSLNRVRGQPQHF	TGTGCCAGCAGTCTAAACAGGGTGAGGGGTCAGCCCCAGCATTTT
-	-	TRBV29-1	TRBJ2-1	CSGVTAPNEQFF	TGCAGCGGGGTAACAGCCCCCAATGAGCAGTTCTTC
-	-	TRBV5-6	TRBJ2-1	CASSFRQTYNEQFF	TGTGCCAGCAGCTTTAGACAGACCTACAATGAGCAGTTCTTC
-	-	TRBV25-1	TRBJ2-7	CASSAHRERDEQYF	TGTGCCAGCAGTGCGCACCGGGAAAGGGACGAGCAGTACTTC
-	-	TRBV9	TRBJ2-7	CASSAGTGPYEQYF	TGTGCCAGCAGCGCCGGGACGGGCCCTTACGAGCAGTACTTC
-	-	TRBV30	TRBJ1-1	CAWKFGVGTEAFF	TGTGCCTGGAAATTCGGAGTAGGCACTGAAGCTTTCTTT
-	-	TRBV19	TRBJ2-7	CASSATQGYEQYF	TGTGCCAGTAGTGCAACACAGGGCTACGAGCAGTACTTC
-	TRBD1	TRBV27	TRBJ2-7	CASSSGQGFFSYEQYF	TGTGCCAGCAGTAGCGGACAGGGCTTCTTCTCCTACGAGCAGTACTTC
-	TRBD2	TRBV27	TRBJ2-5	CASALSGTEGETQYF	TGTGCCAGCGCCCTTAGCGGGACGGAGGGAGAGACCCAGTACTTC
-	-	TRBV6-5	TRBJ2-7	CASSYSSSYEQYF	TGTGCCAGCAGTTACTCGTCCAGCTACGAGCAGTACTTC
-	-	TRBV30	TRBJ1-1	CAWVAGGTEAFF	TGTGCCTGGGTTGCGGGGGGCACTGAAGCTTTCTTT
-	-	TRBV12-5	TRBJ2-1	CASGPTLVSPEQFF	TGTGCTAGTGGCCCGACGCTAGTCTCCCCTGAGCAGTTCTTC
-	-	TRBV28	TRBJ2-3	CATHFTDTQYF	TGTGCCACCCACTTTACAGATACGCAGTATTTT
once	TRBD2	TRBV28	TRBJ2-3	CASSHRLANTDTQYF	TGTGCCAGCAGCCACCGACTAGCGAACACAGATACGCAGTATTTT
-	-	TRBV19	TRBJ2-3	CASSIDPSSDTQYF	TGTGCCAGTAGTATAGATCCGAGTTCCGATACGCAGTATTTT
-	TRBD1	TRBV9	TRBJ1-5	CASSVSGGIRQPQHF	TGTGCCAGCAGCGTGTCAGGGGGCATCAGACAGCCCCAGCATTTT
-	TRBD1	TRBV13	TRBJ2-7	CASSSTGEGAYEQYF	TGTGCCAGCAGCTCCACCGGAGAGGGGGCGTACGAGCAGTACTTC
-	TRBD2	TRBV11-2	TRBJ2-1	CASSLGLRGAGPYNEQFF	TGTGCCAGCAGCTTAGGCTTGAGAGGAGCGGGACCTTACAATGAGCAGTTCTTC
-	TRBD1	TRBV30	TRBJ2-1	CAWNWDSNEQFF	TGTGCCTGGAACTGGGACAGCAATGAGCAGTTCTTC
-	-	TRBV25-1	TRBJ2-7	CASSVLDTAYEQYF	TGTGCCAGCAGTGTTCTAGACACTGCCTACGAGCAGTACTTC
-	-	TRBV7-9	TRBJ1-2	CASSLPPTATGNYGYTF	TGTGCCAGCAGCTTACCCCCCACAGCAACTGGTAACTATGGCTACACCTTC
-	-	TRBV28	TRBJ1-1	CASSLVRENTEAFF	TGTGCCAGCAGTTTGGTTAGAGAGAACACTGAAGCTTTCTTT
-	-	TRBV7-9	TRBJ1-3	CASSLYGIISGNTIYF	TGTGCCAGCAGCTTATATGGCATTATCTCTGGAAACACCATATATTTT
-	TRBD2	TRBV27	TRBJ2-1	CASTLSLGDYSYNEQFF	TGTGCCAGCACCTTATCACTAGGGGACTACTCCTACAATGAGCAGTTCTTC
-	-	TRBV6-5	TRBJ1-3	CASSYSYPDSGNTIYF	TGTGCCAGCAGTTACTCATACCCCGACTCTGGAAACACCATATATTTT
once	TRBD2	TRBV27	TRBJ2-7	CASARGETTYEQYF	TGTGCCAGCGCTCGGGGGGAAACTACCTACGAGCAGTACTTC
once	-	TRBV9	TRBJ2-1	CASSVASKNEQFF	TGTGCCAGCAGCGTAGCGTCCAAGAATGAGCAGTTCTTC
-	-	TRBV7-9	TRBJ2-7	CASSLALAPYEQYF	TGTGCCAGCAGCTTAGCGCTTGCCCCCTACGAGCAGTACTTC
-	-	TRBV6-4	TRBJ1-2	CASSDRSYGYTF	TGTGCCAGCAGTGACAGGAGCTATGGCTACACCTTC
-	-	TRBV7-9	TRBJ1-2	CASSLPQNYGYTF	TGTGCCAGCAGCCTACCGCAAAACTATGGCTACACCTTC
-	TRBD1	TRBV5-1	TRBJ2-3	CASSWGQGADTQYF	TGCGCCAGCAGCTGGGGACAGGGGGCAGATACGCAGTATTTT
-	-	TRBV29-1	TRBJ2-7	CSVTSGSSYEQYF	TGCAGCGTCACTTCTGGGAGCTCCTACGAGCAGTACTTC
-	TRBD1	TRBV4-3	TRBJ2-7	CASSQVYRGYYEQYF	TGCGCCAGCAGCCAGGTCTACAGGGGATACTACGAGCAGTACTTC
-	TRBD2	TRBV28	TRBJ2-1	CASSGTSGTTMWQFF	TGTGCCAGCAGTGGGACTAGCGGGACCACCATGTGGCAGTTCTTC
once	-	TRBV10-1	TRBJ1-4	CASSDVPGRRNEKLFF	TGCGCCAGCAGTGACGTTCCGGGCCGACGTAATGAAAAACTGTTTTTT
-	-	TRBV27	TRBJ2-5	CASSRHRNPDFKYQETQYF	TGTGCCAGCAGTCGCCACAGGAACCCTGACTTTAAATATCAAGAGACCCAGTACTTC
-	TRBD2	TRBV27	TRBJ2-7	CASSPRLASSYEQYF	TGTGCCAGCAGTCCCAGACTAGCGAGCTCCTACGAGCAGTACTTC
-	-	TRBV2	TRBJ2-7	CASRIVHYEQYF	TGTGCCAGCAGAATAGTTCACTACGAGCAGTACTTC